This is a list of T cell receptor beta chains from one sample in a study of shared clonotypes between healthy human individuals. Repertoires were generated with immunoSEQ multiplex PCR, while TCRdb's copy carries only in-frame clones and drops some. The sample shows just over 2,000,000 clones, over 85% of them seen only once. Sequenced material: naive CD4+ T cells sorted from blood. The source is a man between 18 and 35 years old in good health. Both conserved end residues are part of each CDR3. The D gene is left open where the match is weak. Not every row has a clone size; where given, it reads once, few, many or a size class.

V gene: TRBV5-1
clone size: -
CDR3 length: 15
D gene: -
J gene: TRBJ2-5
CDR3 DNA: TGCGCCAGCAGCTTGGATTCCGGCAGCCAAGAGACCCAGTACTTC
CDR3 protein: CASSLDSGSQETQYF

V gene: TRBV7-2
clone size: -
CDR3 length: 14
D gene: -
J gene: TRBJ1-2
CDR3 DNA: TGTGCCAGCAGCTTACAGGGACGCAGCTATGGCTACACCTTC
CDR3 protein: CASSLQGRSYGYTF

V gene: TRBV4-1
clone size: -
CDR3 length: 16
D gene: TRBD2
J gene: TRBJ2-2
CDR3 DNA: TGCGCCAGCAGCCAGGGTTCTAGCGGGAGACCCGGGGAGCTGTTTTTT
CDR3 protein: CASSQGSSGRPGELFF

V gene: TRBV25-1
clone size: -
CDR3 length: 15
D gene: -
J gene: TRBJ1-1
CDR3 DNA: TGTGCCAGCAGTGGAGGGGTCGTCAAGAACACTGAAGCTTTCTTT
CDR3 protein: CASSGGVVKNTEAFF

V gene: TRBV5-6
clone size: -
CDR3 length: 12
D gene: TRBD1
J gene: TRBJ2-1
CDR3 DNA: TGTGCCACCGGACAGGGGTCTTCGCAGTGGTTCTTC
CDR3 protein: CATGQGSSQWFF

V gene: TRBV2
clone size: -
CDR3 length: 14
D gene: -
J gene: TRBJ1-5
CDR3 DNA: TGTGCCAGCCTCGACACTCTCAGCAATCAGCCCCAGCATTTT
CDR3 protein: CASLDTLSNQPQHF

V gene: TRBV5-6
clone size: -
CDR3 length: 15
D gene: -
J gene: TRBJ2-5
CDR3 DNA: TGTGCCAGCAGTTTTCGAGGCCACCCCCAAGAGACCCAGTACTTC
CDR3 protein: CASSFRGHPQETQYF

V gene: TRBV2
clone size: -
CDR3 length: 16
D gene: -
J gene: TRBJ2-5
CDR3 DNA: TGTGCCAGTCTCAAGTCGGGGGCGCGGGTTATGGAGACCCAGTACTTC
CDR3 protein: CASLKSGARVMETQYF

V gene: TRBV11-2
clone size: many
CDR3 length: 19
D gene: -
J gene: TRBJ1-1
CDR3 DNA: TGTGCCAGCAGAGGCGGAGGTTGGGACTTTCTACCGTGGAACACTGAAGCTTTCTTT
CDR3 protein: CASRGGGWDFLPWNTEAFF

V gene: TRBV5-4
clone size: -
CDR3 length: 14
D gene: -
J gene: TRBJ1-2
CDR3 DNA: TGTGCCAGCAGCTACCATCCAGAGGCAGGGTGGGACACCTTC
CDR3 protein: CASSYHPEAGWDTF

V gene: TRBV6-1
clone size: -
CDR3 length: 14
D gene: -
J gene: TRBJ2-1
CDR3 DNA: TGTGCCAGCAGTGAGCCTGGTTCCTACAATGAGCAGTTCTTC
CDR3 protein: CASSEPGSYNEQFF

V gene: TRBV9
clone size: -
CDR3 length: 15
D gene: TRBD1
J gene: TRBJ1-6
CDR3 DNA: TGTGCCAGCAGCGTTCGGGACAGGGAGGGTTCACCCCTCCACTTT
CDR3 protein: CASSVRDREGSPLHF

V gene: TRBV28
clone size: -
CDR3 length: 14
D gene: -
J gene: TRBJ1-1
CDR3 DNA: TGTGCCAGCAGCAACATCGGTGAGTTTTCTGAAGCTTTCTTT
CDR3 protein: CASSNIGEFSEAFF

V gene: TRBV2
clone size: -
CDR3 length: 15
D gene: -
J gene: TRBJ1-5
CDR3 DNA: TGTGCCAGCAGCAGGGTAGGTCGGAGCAATCAGCCCCAGCATTTT
CDR3 protein: CASSRVGRSNQPQHF

V gene: TRBV28
clone size: -
CDR3 length: 13
D gene: -
J gene: TRBJ1-2
CDR3 DNA: TGTGCCAGCAGTTTCCGACAGCTCCTGGGCTACACCTTC
CDR3 protein: CASSFRQLLGYTF

V gene: TRBV28
clone size: -
CDR3 length: 14
D gene: TRBD2
J gene: TRBJ2-7
CDR3 DNA: TGTGCCAGCAGTTTGCCGGGAGGTACCTACGAGCAGTACTTC
CDR3 protein: CASSLPGGTYEQYF

V gene: TRBV9
clone size: -
CDR3 length: 15
D gene: -
J gene: TRBJ2-5
CDR3 DNA: TGTGCCAGCAGCGGCTACCTTACAACACAAGAGACCCAGTACTTC
CDR3 protein: CASSGYLTTQETQYF

V gene: TRBV10-1
clone size: -
CDR3 length: 14
D gene: -
J gene: TRBJ2-7
CDR3 DNA: TGCGCCAGCAGTGACACGACGAGCTCCTACGAGCAGTACTTC
CDR3 protein: CASSDTTSSYEQYF

V gene: TRBV4-1
clone size: -
CDR3 length: 16
D gene: TRBD2
J gene: TRBJ2-7
CDR3 DNA: TGCGCCAGCAGCCAAGATGACGGGGGGGTACCCTACGAGCAGTACTTC
CDR3 protein: CASSQDDGGVPYEQYF

V gene: TRBV10-3
clone size: -
CDR3 length: 16
D gene: -
J gene: TRBJ1-3
CDR3 DNA: TGTGCCATCAGTGAGCTTGGGACCGCCGTTGGAAACACCATATATTTT
CDR3 protein: CAISELGTAVGNTIYF

V gene: TRBV7-3
clone size: -
CDR3 length: 16
D gene: TRBD2
J gene: TRBJ2-2
CDR3 DNA: TGTGCCAGCAGCTTAACGGGACTAGCGGGGACCGGGGAGCTGTCTTTT
CDR3 protein: CASSLTGLAGTGELSF

V gene: TRBV18
clone size: -
CDR3 length: 15
D gene: -
J gene: TRBJ2-7
CDR3 DNA: TGTGCCAGCTCCCCCTCCAGGACAGCCCCCTACGAGCAGTACTTC
CDR3 protein: CASSPSRTAPYEQYF

V gene: TRBV19
clone size: -
CDR3 length: 14
D gene: TRBD1
J gene: TRBJ1-2
CDR3 DNA: TGTGCCAGTACCCCGGCGGACAGGCGCTATGGCTACACCTTC
CDR3 protein: CASTPADRRYGYTF

V gene: TRBV7-9
clone size: -
CDR3 length: 16
D gene: TRBD2
J gene: TRBJ2-3
CDR3 DNA: TGTGCCAGCAGCTTTGGCGGGAGGTTGTTGGAAGATACGCAGTATTTT
CDR3 protein: CASSFGGRLLEDTQYF

V gene: TRBV6-1
clone size: -
CDR3 length: 14
D gene: -
J gene: TRBJ1-6
CDR3 DNA: TGTGCCAGCTCCTTGACCCAGGGAAATTCACCCCTCCACTTT
CDR3 protein: CASSLTQGNSPLHF

V gene: TRBV6-4
clone size: -
CDR3 length: 15
D gene: -
J gene: TRBJ1-5
CDR3 DNA: TGTGCCACCCTCCCTAAGAAGGGTAGCGCTCAGCCCCAGCATTTT
CDR3 protein: CATLPKKGSAQPQHF

V gene: TRBV28
clone size: once
CDR3 length: 15
D gene: TRBD2
J gene: TRBJ2-7
CDR3 DNA: TGTGCCAGCAGCTCCCCCGCGGGGGGGACCTACGAGCAGTACTTC
CDR3 protein: CASSSPAGGTYEQYF

V gene: TRBV5-6
clone size: -
CDR3 length: 13
D gene: TRBD1
J gene: TRBJ1-2
CDR3 DNA: TGTGCCAGCAGTCGACAGGGATACTATGGCTATACCTTC
CDR3 protein: CASSRQGYYGYTF

V gene: TRBV18
clone size: -
CDR3 length: 16
D gene: -
J gene: TRBJ2-2
CDR3 DNA: TGTGCCAGCTCACCACCGGCCCGCCAGTACACCGGGGAGCTGTTTTTT
CDR3 protein: CASSPPARQYTGELFF

V gene: TRBV7-9
clone size: -
CDR3 length: 15
D gene: TRBD2
J gene: TRBJ2-7
CDR3 DNA: TGTGCCAGCAGCTTAACTAGCGGGTTTCGTTACGAGCAGTACTTC
CDR3 protein: CASSLTSGFRYEQYF

V gene: TRBV30
clone size: -
CDR3 length: 13
D gene: -
J gene: TRBJ1-1
CDR3 DNA: TGTGCCTGGAGCTTGACAGAGTACACTGAAGCTTTCTTT
CDR3 protein: CAWSLTEYTEAFF